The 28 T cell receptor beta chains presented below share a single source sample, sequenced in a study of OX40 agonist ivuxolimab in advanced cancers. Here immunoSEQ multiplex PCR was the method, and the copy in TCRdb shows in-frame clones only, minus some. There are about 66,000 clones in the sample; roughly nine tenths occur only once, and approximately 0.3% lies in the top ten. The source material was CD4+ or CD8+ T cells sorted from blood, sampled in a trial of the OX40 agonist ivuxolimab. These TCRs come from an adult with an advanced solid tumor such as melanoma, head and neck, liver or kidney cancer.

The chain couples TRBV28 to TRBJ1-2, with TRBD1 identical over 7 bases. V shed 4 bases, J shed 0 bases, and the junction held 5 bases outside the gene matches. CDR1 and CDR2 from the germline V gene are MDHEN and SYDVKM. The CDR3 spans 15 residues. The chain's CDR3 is CASSYNRGSNYGYTF. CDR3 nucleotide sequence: TGTGCCAGCAGTTACAACAGGGGATCTAACTATGGCTACACCTTC.

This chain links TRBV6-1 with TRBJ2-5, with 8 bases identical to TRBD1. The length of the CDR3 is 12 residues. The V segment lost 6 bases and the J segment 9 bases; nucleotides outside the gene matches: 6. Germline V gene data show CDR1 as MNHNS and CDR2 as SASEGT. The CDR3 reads CASRTGAGPQYF. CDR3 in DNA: TGTGCCAGCAGGACAGGGGCGGGCCCCCAGTACTTC.

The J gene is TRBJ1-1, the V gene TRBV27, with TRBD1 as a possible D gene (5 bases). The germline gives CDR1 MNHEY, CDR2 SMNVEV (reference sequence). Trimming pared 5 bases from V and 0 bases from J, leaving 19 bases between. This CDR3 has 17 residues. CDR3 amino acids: CASSPWLGRQVNTEAFF. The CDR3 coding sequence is TGTGCCAGCAGTCCCTGGCTGGGGCGTCAGGTGAACACTGAAGCTTTCTTT.

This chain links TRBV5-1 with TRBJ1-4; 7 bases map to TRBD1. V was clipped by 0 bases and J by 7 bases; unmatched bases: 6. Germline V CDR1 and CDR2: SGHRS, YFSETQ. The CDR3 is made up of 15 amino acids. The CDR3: CASSLEGQKFEKLFF. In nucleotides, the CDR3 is TGCGCCAGCAGCTTGGAGGGACAGAAGTTTGAAAAACTGTTTTTT.

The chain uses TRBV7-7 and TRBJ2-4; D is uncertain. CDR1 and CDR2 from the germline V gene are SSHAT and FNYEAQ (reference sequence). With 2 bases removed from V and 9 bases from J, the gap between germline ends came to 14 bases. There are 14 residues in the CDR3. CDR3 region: CASSLNEVDRIQYF. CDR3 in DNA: TGTGCCAGCAGCTTAAACGAGGTTGACCGCATTCAGTACTTC.

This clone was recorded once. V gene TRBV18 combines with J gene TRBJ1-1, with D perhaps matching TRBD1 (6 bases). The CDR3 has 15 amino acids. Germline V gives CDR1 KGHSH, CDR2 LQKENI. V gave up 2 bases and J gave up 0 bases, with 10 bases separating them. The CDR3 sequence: CASSPSGGMNTEAFF. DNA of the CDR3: TGTGCCAGCTCACCATCGGGGGGCATGAACACTGAAGCTTTCTTT.

DNA of the CDR3: TGTGCCATCAGCGAATGGAACAGGCCCATGAACACTGAAGCTTTCTTT. The encoded protein is CAISEWNRPMNTEAFF. The rearrangement uses TRBV10-3 and TRBJ1-1, with D possibly TRBD1 on 5 matching bases. The CDR3 is made up of 16 amino acids. Germline CDR1 ENHRY, CDR2 SYGVKD. V lost 6 bases and J 0 bases, leaving 17 bases between the germline ends.

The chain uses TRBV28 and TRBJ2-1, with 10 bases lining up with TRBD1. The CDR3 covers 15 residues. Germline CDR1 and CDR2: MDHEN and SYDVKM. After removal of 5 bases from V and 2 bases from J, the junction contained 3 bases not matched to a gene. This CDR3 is CASSKTGGAYNEQFF. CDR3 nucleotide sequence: TGTGCCAGCAGTAAGACAGGGGGCGCCTACAATGAGCAGTTCTTC. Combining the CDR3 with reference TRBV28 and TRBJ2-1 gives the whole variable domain DVKVTQSSRYLVKRTGEKVFLECVQDMDHENMFWYRQDPGLGLRLIYFSYDVKMKEKGDIPEGYSVSREKKERFSLILESASTNQTSMYLCASSKTGGAYNEQFFGPGTRLTVL.

Here the CDR3 reads CASRPDSYEQYF. The CDR3 DNA reads as TGTGCCAGCAGACCAGACAGCTACGAGCAGTACTTC. The chain is built from TRBV6-6 and TRBJ2-7; a weak D match, TRBD1 (5 bases). Germline V lookup: CDR1 MNHNY, CDR2 SVGAGI (reference sequence). This CDR3 region has 12 residues. The V end was cut by 6 bases, the J end by 3 bases, with 9 bases between.

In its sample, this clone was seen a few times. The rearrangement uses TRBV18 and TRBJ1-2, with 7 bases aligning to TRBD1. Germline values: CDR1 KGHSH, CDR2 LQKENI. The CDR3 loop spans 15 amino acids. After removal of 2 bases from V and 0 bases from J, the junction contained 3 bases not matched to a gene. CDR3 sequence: CASSPNRGTNYGYTF. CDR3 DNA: TGTGCCAGCTCACCAAACAGGGGAACTAACTATGGCTACACCTTC.

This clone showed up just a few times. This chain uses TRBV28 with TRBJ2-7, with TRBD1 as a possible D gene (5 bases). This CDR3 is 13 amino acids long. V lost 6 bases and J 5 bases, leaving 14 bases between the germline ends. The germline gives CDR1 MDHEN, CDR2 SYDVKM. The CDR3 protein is CASSLPRVHEQYF. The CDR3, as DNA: TGTGCCAGCAGCCTCCCCAGGGTCCACGAGCAGTACTTC.

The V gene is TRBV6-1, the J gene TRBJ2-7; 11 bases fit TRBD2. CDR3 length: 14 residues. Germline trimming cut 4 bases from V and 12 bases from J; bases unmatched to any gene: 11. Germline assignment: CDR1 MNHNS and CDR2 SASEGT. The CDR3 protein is CASSASSGRFIPYF. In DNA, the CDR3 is TGTGCCAGCAGTGCATCTAGCGGGAGGTTCATACCGTACTTC.

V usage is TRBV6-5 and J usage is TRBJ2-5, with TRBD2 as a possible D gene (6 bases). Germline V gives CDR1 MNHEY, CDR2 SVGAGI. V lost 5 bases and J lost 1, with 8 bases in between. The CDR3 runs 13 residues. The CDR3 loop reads CASSGLIQETQYF. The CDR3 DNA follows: TGTGCCAGCAGTGGACTAATCCAAGAGACCCAGTACTTC.

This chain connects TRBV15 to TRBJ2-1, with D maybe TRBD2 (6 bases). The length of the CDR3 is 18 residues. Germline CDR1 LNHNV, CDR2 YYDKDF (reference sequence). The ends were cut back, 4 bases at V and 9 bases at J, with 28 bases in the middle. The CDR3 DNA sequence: TGTGCCACCAGCATCGTCCAGGGACTCCGTTCCCCCCACTTTGAGCAGTTCTTC. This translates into CATSIVQGLRSPHFEQFF.

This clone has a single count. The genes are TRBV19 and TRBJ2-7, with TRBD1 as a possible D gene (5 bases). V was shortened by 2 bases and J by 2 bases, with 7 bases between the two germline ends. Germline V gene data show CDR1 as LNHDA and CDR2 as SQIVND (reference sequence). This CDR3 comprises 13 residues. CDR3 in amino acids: CASSITGPYEQYF. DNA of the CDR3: TGTGCCAGTAGTATAACAGGTCCCTACGAGCAGTACTTC. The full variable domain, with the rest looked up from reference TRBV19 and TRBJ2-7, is DGGITQSPKYLFRKEGQNVTLSCEQNLNHDAMYWYRQDPGQGLRLIYYSQIVNDFQKGDIAEGYSVSREKKESFPLTVTSAQKNPTAFYLCASSITGPYEQYFGPGTRLTVT.

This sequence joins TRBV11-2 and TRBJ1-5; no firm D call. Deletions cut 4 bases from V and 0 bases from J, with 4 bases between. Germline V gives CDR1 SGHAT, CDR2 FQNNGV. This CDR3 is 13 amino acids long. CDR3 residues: CASSSNSNQPQHF. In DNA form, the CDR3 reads TGTGCCAGCAGCTCGAATAGCAATCAGCCCCAGCATTTT.

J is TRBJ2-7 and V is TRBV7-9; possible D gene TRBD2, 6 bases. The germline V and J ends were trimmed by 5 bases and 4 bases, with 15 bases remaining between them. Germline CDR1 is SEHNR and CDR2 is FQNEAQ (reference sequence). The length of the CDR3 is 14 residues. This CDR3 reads CASSETASAYEQYF. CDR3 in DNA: TGTGCCAGCAGCGAGACCGCTAGCGCTTACGAGCAGTACTTC.

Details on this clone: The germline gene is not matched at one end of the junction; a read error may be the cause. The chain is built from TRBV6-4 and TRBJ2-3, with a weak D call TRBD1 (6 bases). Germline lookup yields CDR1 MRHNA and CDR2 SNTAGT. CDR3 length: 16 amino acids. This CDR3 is CASPRLQQGSTDTQYF. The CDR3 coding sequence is TGTGCCAGCCCCCGCTTACAACAGGGAAGCACGGATACGCAGTATTTT.

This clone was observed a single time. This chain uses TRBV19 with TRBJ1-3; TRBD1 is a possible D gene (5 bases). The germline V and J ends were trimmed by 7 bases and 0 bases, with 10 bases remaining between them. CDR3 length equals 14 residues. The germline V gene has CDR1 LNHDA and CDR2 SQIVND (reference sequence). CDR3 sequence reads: CASTPGISGNTIYF. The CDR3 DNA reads TGTGCCAGTACTCCAGGGATCTCTGGAAACACCATATATTTT.

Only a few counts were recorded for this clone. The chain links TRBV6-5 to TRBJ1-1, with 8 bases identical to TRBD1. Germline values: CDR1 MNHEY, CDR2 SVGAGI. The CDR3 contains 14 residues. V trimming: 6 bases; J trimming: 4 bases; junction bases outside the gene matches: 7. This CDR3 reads CASSPTGGATEAFF. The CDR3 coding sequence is TGTGCCAGCAGCCCAACAGGGGGGGCCACTGAAGCTTTCTTT.

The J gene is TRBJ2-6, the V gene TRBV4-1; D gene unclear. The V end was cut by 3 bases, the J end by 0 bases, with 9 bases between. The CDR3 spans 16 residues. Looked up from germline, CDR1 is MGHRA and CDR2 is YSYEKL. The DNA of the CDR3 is TGCGCCAGCAGCCACGAACAGTCCTCTGGGGCCAACGTCCTGACTTTC. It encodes CASSHEQSSGANVLTF.

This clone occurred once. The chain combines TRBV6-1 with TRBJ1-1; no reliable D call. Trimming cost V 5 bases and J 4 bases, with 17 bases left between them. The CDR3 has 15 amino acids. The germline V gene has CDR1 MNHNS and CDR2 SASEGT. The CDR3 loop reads CASSSLGGASTEAFF. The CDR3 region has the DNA TGTGCCAGCAGTTCTTTGGGAGGAGCGAGCACTGAAGCTTTCTTT.

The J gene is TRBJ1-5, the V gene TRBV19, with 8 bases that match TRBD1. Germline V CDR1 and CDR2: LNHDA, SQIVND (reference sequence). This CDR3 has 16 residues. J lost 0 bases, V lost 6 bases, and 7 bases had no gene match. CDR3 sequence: CASSQDRAYSNQPQHF. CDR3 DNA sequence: TGTGCCAGTAGCCAGGACAGGGCCTATAGCAATCAGCCCCAGCATTTT.

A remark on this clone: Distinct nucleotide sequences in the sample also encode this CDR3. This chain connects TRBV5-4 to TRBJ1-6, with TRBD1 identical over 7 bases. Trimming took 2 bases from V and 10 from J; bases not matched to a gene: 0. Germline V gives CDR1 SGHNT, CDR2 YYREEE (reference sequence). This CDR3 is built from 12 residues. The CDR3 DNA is TGTGCCAGCAGCTTCAGGGGGTCACCCCTCCACTTT. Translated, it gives CASSFRGSPLHF.

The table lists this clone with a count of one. The CDR3: CASSLGDRVGEQYF. Here the CDR3 DNA reads TGTGCCAGCAGCTTGGGTGACAGGGTAGGCGAGCAGTACTTC. V and J are TRBV5-8 and TRBJ2-7, with 7 bases lining up with TRBD1. Germline lookup yields CDR1 SGHTS and CDR2 YDEGEE. The CDR3 consists of 14 residues. Trimming removed 0 bases from V and 6 bases from J; junction bases left unmatched: 6.

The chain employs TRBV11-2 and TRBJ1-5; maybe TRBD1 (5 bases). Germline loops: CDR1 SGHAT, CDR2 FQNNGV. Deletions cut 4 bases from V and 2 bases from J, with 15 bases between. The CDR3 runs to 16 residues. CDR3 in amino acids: CASSSGTSSGNQPQHF. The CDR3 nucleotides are TGTGCCAGCAGCTCTGGGACCTCTTCGGGCAATCAGCCCCAGCATTTT. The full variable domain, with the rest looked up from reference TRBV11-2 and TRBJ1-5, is EAGVAQSPRYKIIEKRQSVAFWCNPISGHATLYWYQQILGQGPKLLIQFQNNGVVDDSQLPKDRFSAERLKGVDSTLKIQPAKLEDSAVYLCASSSGTSSGNQPQHFGDGTRLSIL.

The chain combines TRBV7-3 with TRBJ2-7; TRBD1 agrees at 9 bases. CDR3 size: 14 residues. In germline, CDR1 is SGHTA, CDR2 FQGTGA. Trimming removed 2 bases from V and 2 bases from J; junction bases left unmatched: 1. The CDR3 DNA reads TGTGCCAGCAGCTTAGGGACAGGGCCCTACGAGCAGTACTTC. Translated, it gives CASSLGTGPYEQYF.

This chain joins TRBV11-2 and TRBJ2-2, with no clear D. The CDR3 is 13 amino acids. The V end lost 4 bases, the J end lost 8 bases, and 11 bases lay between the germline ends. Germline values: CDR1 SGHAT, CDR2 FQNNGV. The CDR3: CASSSNFRGELFF. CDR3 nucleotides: TGTGCCAGCAGCTCTAACTTCAGGGGGGAGCTGTTTTTT.